Each of the 18 T cell receptor beta chains below was sequenced from the same sample in a study of CD8+ T cells in alopecia areata (dated by TCRdb to between 2018 and 2020). Library prep was done by the immunoSEQ multiplex PCR assay. RNA was extracted from all samples and reverse transcribed into cDNA as template for TCR sequencing. TCRdb holds this immuneACCESS table with in-frame rearrangements only. Some clones are missing; in checked studies, unresolved V genes explain under half, and the rest has no known cause. This sample gives about 200,000 clones in total; approximately 38% of them show up just once. Around 0.48% of the sample is taken by the ten largest. What this sample's treatment or condition label stands for: oral pan-JAK inhibitor, 5-10 mg twice daily. The sequencing used CD4+ T cells sorted from blood, collected at approximately week 30, from a patient treated with tofacitinib. The receptors were gathered from a human donor with alopecia areata.

The chain employs TRBV7-9 and TRBJ2-2; no reliable D call. Looked up from germline, CDR1 is SEHNR and CDR2 is FQNEAQ (reference sequence). V was clipped by 10 bases and J by 4 bases, with 13 bases between them. CDR3 length: 13 amino acids. DNA for the CDR3: TGTGCCACCCTGGCGGTTTCCACCGGGGAGCTGTTTTTT. Translation gives CATLAVSTGELFF.

The V gene is TRBV25-1, the J gene TRBJ1-2; 7 bases are a match to TRBD1. Trimming removed 2 bases from V and 4 bases from J; junction bases left unmatched: 7. CDR1 and CDR2 from the germline V gene are MGHDK and SYGVNS. This CDR3 has 15 residues. The CDR3 region is CASSERVGGGYGYTF. CDR3 nucleotides: TGTGCCAGCAGTGAAAGAGTAGGGGGCGGCTATGGCTACACCTTC.

This rearrangement joins TRBV14 to TRBJ2-1, with TRBD2 matching 8 bases. Losses at the gene ends were 3 bases for V and 10 bases for J; bases not matched to a gene: 8. Germline loops: CDR1 SGHDN, CDR2 FVKESK. The CDR3 runs 14 residues. CDR3 in amino acids: CASSHLTTSGEQFF. The DNA for the CDR3 is TGTGCCAGCAGCCATCTTACCACTAGCGGCGAGCAGTTCTTC. Using reference TRBV14 and TRBJ2-1 for the parts outside the CDR3, the full variable domain is EAGVTQFPSHSVIEKGQTVTLRCDPISGHDNLYWYRRVMGKEIKFLLHFVKESKQDESGMPNNRFLAERTGGTYSTLKVQPAELEDSGVYFCASSHLTTSGEQFFGPGTRLTVL.

This rearrangement joins TRBV6-6 to TRBJ2-2; D is unresolved. Per germline, CDR1 MNHNY and CDR2 SVGAGI (reference sequence). V lost 4 bases and J 5 bases, leaving 5 bases between the germline ends. This CDR3 contains 12 residues. CDR3 DNA: TGTGCCAGCAGTTTCGAGACCGGGGAGCTGTTTTTT. It yields the protein CASSFETGELFF.

The chain carries TRBV4-1 and TRBJ2-1; 12 nucleotides align to TRBD2. The CDR3 contains 17 residues. Germline assignment: CDR1 MGHRA and CDR2 YSYEKL. The V and J ends lost 4 bases and 5 bases, in that order; junction bases with no gene match: 9. The CDR3 nucleotides are TGCGCCAGCAGCCCTGAACTAGCGGGAGGTGTAAACAATGAGCAGTTCTTC. This encodes CASSPELAGGVNNEQFF.

A word on this clone: Other nucleotide sequences in the sample specify the same CDR3. This chain uses TRBV7-9 with TRBJ1-1; unclear D gene. V was trimmed by 1 base and J by 1 base, leaving 7 bases between them. The CDR3 is 14 amino acids. CDR1 is SEHNR and CDR2 is FQNEAQ in the germline V gene (reference sequence). CDR3 coding DNA: TGTGCCAGCAGCTTAGTGCCGGCGAACACTGAAGCTTTCTTT. Translation: CASSLVPANTEAFF.

This clone was counted a few times. This chain connects TRBV5-1 to TRBJ2-2, with 9 bases that match TRBD2. Germline CDR1 and CDR2: SGHRS and YFSETQ. The CDR3 sequence is 14 residues long. Trimming at V came to 0 bases and at J to 6 bases, leaving 0 bases not matched to a gene. The CDR3 DNA reads TGCGCCAGCAGCTTGGTAGCGGGAGCCGGGGAGCTGTTTTTT. Protein: CASSLVAGAGELFF.

V is TRBV29-1 and J is TRBJ2-1; 8 bases align to TRBD1. Germline V gives CDR1 SQVTM, CDR2 ANQGSEA. Trimming cost V 4 bases and J 4 bases; bases outside gene matches: 6. The CDR3 has 14 residues. The CDR3 is CSVVRTGGYNEQFF. DNA of the CDR3: TGCAGCGTTGTCAGAACAGGGGGATACAATGAGCAGTTCTTC.

The rearrangement links TRBV27 to TRBJ2-3; D is uncertain. The V gene lost 3 bases and the J gene lost 6 bases, with 13 bases spanning the gap. This CDR3 is built from 14 residues. Germline V gene lookup returns CDR1 MNHEY and CDR2 SMNVEV (reference sequence). The CDR3 DNA follows: TGTGCCAGCAGTTTTGACTTTTGGTCCGATACGCAGTATTTT. Protein product: CASSFDFWSDTQYF.

Comments on this clone: Distinct nucleotide sequences in the sample also encode this CDR3. The V gene is TRBV30, the J gene TRBJ2-3; D remains unclear. The CDR3 covers 12 residues. Germline V gene lookup returns CDR1 GTSNPN and CDR2 SVGIG (reference sequence). Trimming removed 1 base from V and 0 bases from J, with 2 bases in between. The DNA for the CDR3 is TGTGCCTGGAGTGCTAGCACAGATACGCAGTATTTT. Translated, it gives CAWSASTDTQYF. The full variable domain, in which reference TRBV30 and TRBJ2-3 provide the parts outside the CDR3, is SQTIHQWPATLVQPVGSPLSLECTVEGTSNPNLYWYRQAAGRGLQLLFYSVGIGQISSEVPQNLSASRPQDRQFILSSKKLLLSDSGFYLCAWSASTDTQYFGPGTRLTVL.

V is TRBV6-5 and J is TRBJ1-2; possibly TRBD1 for D (5 bases). CDR3 length: 11 residues. V was clipped by 8 bases and J by 3 bases, with 7 bases between them. Germline V gene sequence: CDR1 MNHEY, CDR2 SVGAGI. CDR3 sequence: CASGTDYGYTF. CDR3 nucleotide sequence: TGTGCCAGCGGGACGGACTATGGCTACACCTTC.

The chain is built from TRBV7-9 and TRBJ2-3; 12 nucleotides align to TRBD2. Unmatched junction bases numbered 3, after V lost 1 base and J lost 4 bases. Germline CDR1 SEHNR, CDR2 FQNEAQ (reference sequence). The CDR3 contains 16 residues. The CDR3 spells CASSLGLAGESDTQYF. CDR3 nucleotides: TGTGCCAGCAGCTTAGGACTAGCGGGAGAGTCAGATACGCAGTATTTT.

CDR3 in amino acids: CASSDRRQGGNNEQFF. Written as DNA, the CDR3 is TGTGCCAGCAGTGATAGGAGGCAGGGAGGGAACAATGAGCAGTTCTTC. The V call is TRBV25-1, the J call TRBJ2-1, with TRBD2 identical over 7 bases. In germline, CDR1 is MGHDK, CDR2 SYGVNS. The CDR3 is made up of 16 amino acids. V lost 3 bases, J lost 5 bases, and 10 bases stayed unmatched.

This rearrangement joins TRBV7-9 to TRBJ2-2, with D possibly TRBD2 on 5 matching bases. Trimming pared 1 base from V and 2 bases from J, leaving 14 bases between. Germline CDR1 is SEHNR and CDR2 is FQNEAQ (reference sequence). The CDR3 has 17 residues. The CDR3 region has the DNA TGTGCCAGCAGCTTAGGGAGGTCGGTGAGCAACACCGGGGAGCTGTTTTTT. Protein product: CASSLGRSVSNTGELFF.

V usage is TRBV30 and J usage is TRBJ1-1, with D possibly being TRBD1 (5 bases). The CDR3 runs to 14 residues. Germline-derived CDR1 and CDR2 are GTSNPN and SVGIG (reference sequence). Trimming removed 3 bases from V and 11 bases from J, with 22 bases in between. The CDR3, as DNA: TGTGCCTGGAGACAAGGGACCGCACTACAAGTGGCTTTCTTT. Its protein is CAWRQGTALQVAFF.

The V gene is TRBV19, the J gene TRBJ2-4; D uncertain. In germline, CDR1 is LNHDA, CDR2 SQIVND (reference sequence). This CDR3 comprises 16 residues. The ends were cut back, 4 bases at V and 2 bases at J, with 15 bases in the middle. The CDR3 sequence is CASSTPGERSKNIQYF. For the CDR3, the DNA is TGTGCCAGTAGTACGCCCGGAGAGCGTTCCAAAAACATTCAGTACTTC.

The rearrangement links TRBV29-1 to TRBJ2-7; the match to TRBD1 covers 7 bases. In germline, CDR1 is SQVTM, CDR2 ANQGSEA. The CDR3 spans 13 residues. V was pared by 1 base and J by 5 bases, with 5 bases of the junction left unmatched. CDR3 amino acids: CSVEGSQGDEQYF. The CDR3 bases are TGCAGCGTTGAAGGGAGCCAGGGGGACGAGCAGTACTTC.

The rearrangement joins TRBV5-6 to TRBJ1-1; 7 nucleotides line up with TRBD1. This CDR3 region has 17 residues. Germline CDR1 SGHDT, CDR2 YYEEEE. The trim removed 5 bases at V and 5 bases at J, leaving 18 bases unmatched. This chain's CDR3 is CASSDPKNRGLWTEAFF. As DNA, the CDR3 is TGTGCCAGCAGTGACCCGAAAAACAGGGGTCTTTGGACTGAAGCTTTCTTT.